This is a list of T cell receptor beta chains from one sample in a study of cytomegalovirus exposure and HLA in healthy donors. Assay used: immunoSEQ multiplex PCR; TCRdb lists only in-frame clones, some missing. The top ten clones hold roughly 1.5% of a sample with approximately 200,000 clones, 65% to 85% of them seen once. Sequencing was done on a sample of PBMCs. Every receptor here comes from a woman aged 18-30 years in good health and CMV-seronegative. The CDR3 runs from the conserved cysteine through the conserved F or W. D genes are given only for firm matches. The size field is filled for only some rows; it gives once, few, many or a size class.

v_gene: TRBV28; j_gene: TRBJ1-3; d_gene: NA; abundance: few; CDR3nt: TGTGCCAGCAGTTTCGGGGGAGGAAACACCATATATTTT; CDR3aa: CASSFGGGNTIYF
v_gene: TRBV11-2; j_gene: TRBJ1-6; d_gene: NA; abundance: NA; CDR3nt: TGTGCCAGCAGCTTAGATTTCATTAATTCACCCCTCCACTTT; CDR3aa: CASSLDFINSPLHF
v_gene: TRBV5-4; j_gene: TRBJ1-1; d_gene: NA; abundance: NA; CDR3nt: TGTGCCAGCAGCTTGTCCGGTAGTTTAGTTAGTGGGAACACTGAAGCTTTCTTT; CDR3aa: CASSLSGSLVSGNTEAFF
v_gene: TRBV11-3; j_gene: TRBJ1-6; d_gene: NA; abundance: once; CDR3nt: TGTGCCAGCAGCCAACGGTCTTGGGGGGGCTCCTATAATTCACCCCTCCACTTT; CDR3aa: CASSQRSWGGSYNSPLHF
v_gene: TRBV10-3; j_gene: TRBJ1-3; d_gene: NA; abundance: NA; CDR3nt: TGTGCCATCAGTGAAGGTGGCAGGGGTGGAAACACCATATATTTT; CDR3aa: CAISEGGRGGNTIYF
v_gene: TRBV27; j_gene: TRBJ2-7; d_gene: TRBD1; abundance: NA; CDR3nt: TGTGCCAGCAGTTCCATCTCGGGACAGAACTACGAGCAGTACTTC; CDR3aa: CASSSISGQNYEQYF
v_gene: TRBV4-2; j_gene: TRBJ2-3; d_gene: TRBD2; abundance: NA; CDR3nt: TGTGCCAGCAGCCAACTCACTAGCGGGGGGGCCGCAGATACGCAGTATTTT; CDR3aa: CASSQLTSGGAADTQYF
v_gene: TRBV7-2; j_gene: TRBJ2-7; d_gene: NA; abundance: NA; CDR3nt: TGTGCCAGCAGCCTCAGGGATACCTACGAGCAGTACTTC; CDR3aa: CASSLRDTYEQYF
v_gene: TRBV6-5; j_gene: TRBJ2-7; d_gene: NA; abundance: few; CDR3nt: TGTGCCAGCAGGGACAGATTCTACGAGCAGTACTTC; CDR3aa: CASRDRFYEQYF
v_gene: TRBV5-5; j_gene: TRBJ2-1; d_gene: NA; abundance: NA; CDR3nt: TGTGCCAGCAGCTTGGTTCACGACACCTACAATGAGCAGTTCTTC; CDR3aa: CASSLVHDTYNEQFF
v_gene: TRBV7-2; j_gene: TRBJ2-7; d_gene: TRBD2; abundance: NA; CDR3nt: TGTGCCAGCAGCTTAGTCCTAGCGGGAGAAGGCGAGCAGTACTTC; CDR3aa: CASSLVLAGEGEQYF
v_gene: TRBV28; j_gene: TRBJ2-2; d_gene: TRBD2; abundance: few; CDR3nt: TGTGCCAGCAAACCGGGACTAGCGGGACCCGGGGAGCTGTTTTTT; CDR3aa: CASKPGLAGPGELFF
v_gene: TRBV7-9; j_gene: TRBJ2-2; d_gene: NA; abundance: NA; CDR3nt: TGTGCCAGCAGCTTAGCGTATGACAGGACGAACACCGGGGAGCTGTTTTTT; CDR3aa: CASSLAYDRTNTGELFF
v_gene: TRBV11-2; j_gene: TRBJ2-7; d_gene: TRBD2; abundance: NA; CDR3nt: TGTGCCAGCAGCTCGTTAGCGGGGCGAACCTCCTACGAGCAGTACTTC; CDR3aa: CASSSLAGRTSYEQYF
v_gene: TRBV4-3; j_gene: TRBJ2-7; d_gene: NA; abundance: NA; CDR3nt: TGCGCCAGCAGCCAAGTAGGAGGGGCGAAAACCTACGAGCAGTACTTC; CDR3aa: CASSQVGGAKTYEQYF
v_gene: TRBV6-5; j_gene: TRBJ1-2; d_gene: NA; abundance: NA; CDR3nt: TGTGCCAGCAGTTATGGCAGATCCAATGGCTACACCTTC; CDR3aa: CASSYGRSNGYTF
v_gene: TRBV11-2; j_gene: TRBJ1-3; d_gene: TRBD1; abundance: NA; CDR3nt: TGTGCCAGCAGCCCAAGGACAGGTGGAAACACCATATATTTT; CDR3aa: CASSPRTGGNTIYF
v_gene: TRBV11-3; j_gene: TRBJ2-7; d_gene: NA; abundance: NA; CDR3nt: TGTGCCAGCAGCTTAGATCGGGTGGTGCAGTACTTC; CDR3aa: CASSLDRVVQYF
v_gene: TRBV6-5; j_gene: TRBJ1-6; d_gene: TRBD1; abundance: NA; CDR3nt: TGTGCCAGCAGTTCCGCACGGACAGGGGATAATTCACCCCTCCACTTT; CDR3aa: CASSSARTGDNSPLHF
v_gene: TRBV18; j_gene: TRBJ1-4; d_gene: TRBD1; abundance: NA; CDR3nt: TGTGCCAGCTCACTTCCGGGACAGGAAAATGAAAAACTGTTTTTT; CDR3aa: CASSLPGQENEKLFF
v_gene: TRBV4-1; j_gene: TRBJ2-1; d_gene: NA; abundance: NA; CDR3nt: TGCGCCAGCAGCCAAGGACAGGCCATGGGATATGAGCAGTTCTTC; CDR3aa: CASSQGQAMGYEQFF
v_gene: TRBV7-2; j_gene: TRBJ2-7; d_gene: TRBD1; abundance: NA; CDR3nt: TGTGCCAGCAGACCGGGACAGGGGAAGGACGAGCAGTACTTC; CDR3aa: CASRPGQGKDEQYF
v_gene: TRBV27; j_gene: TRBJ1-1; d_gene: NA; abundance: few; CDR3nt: TGTGCCAGCAGCTCCGGGACTGTCACTGAAGCTTTCTTT; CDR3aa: CASSSGTVTEAFF
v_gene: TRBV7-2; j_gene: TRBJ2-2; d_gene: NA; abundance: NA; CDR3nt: TGTGCCAGCAGGTTGGCGGTTTTGACCGGGGAGCTGTTTTTT; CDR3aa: CASRLAVLTGELFF
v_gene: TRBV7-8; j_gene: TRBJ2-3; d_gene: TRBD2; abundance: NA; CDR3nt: TGTGCCAGCAGCGGACTAGCGGGGTACACAGATACGCAGTATTTT; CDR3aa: CASSGLAGYTDTQYF
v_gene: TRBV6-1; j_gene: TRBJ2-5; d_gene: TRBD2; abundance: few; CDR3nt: TGTGCCAGCACCAGACTAGCGGGAGGGCAAGAGACCCAGTACTTC; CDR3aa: CASTRLAGGQETQYF
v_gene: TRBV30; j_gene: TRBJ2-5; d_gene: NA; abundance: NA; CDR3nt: TGTGCCTGGAGTAGGGGGAGGGAACAAGAGACCCAGTACTTC; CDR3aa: CAWSRGREQETQYF
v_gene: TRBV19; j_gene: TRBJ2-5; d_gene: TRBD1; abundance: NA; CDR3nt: TGTGCCAGTAGTACGAACAGGGGGCAAGAGACCCAGTACTTC; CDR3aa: CASSTNRGQETQYF
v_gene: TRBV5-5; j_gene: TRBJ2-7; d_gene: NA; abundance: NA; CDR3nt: TGTGCCAGCAGCTTGGTCGGGACTGATCCCTACGAGCAGTACTTC; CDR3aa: CASSLVGTDPYEQYF
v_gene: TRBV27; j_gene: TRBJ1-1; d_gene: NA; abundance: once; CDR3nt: TGTGCCAGCAGTTTATCGGCCGGGGTGGTCCGCACTGAAGCTTTCTTT; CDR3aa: CASSLSAGVVRTEAFF
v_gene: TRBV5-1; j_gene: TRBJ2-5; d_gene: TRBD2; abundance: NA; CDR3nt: TGCGCCAGCAGCTTGTCAGGACTAGCGGGGCTGGCAGAGACCCAGTACTTC; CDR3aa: CASSLSGLAGLAETQYF
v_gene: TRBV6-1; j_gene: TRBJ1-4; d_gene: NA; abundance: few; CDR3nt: TGTGCCAGCAGTGCAACCCGCGCAACTAATGAAAAACTGTTTTTT; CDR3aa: CASSATRATNEKLFF
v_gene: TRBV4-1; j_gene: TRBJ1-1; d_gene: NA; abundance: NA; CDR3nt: TGCGCCAGCAGCCAAGATATTCGCGGGCATCACACTGAAGCTTTCTTT; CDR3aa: CASSQDIRGHHTEAFF
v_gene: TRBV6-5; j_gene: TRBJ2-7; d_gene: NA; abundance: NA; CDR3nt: TGTGCCAGCAGTTACTCGGTGAACAGTGGGTCCTACGAGCAGTACTTC; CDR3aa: CASSYSVNSGSYEQYF
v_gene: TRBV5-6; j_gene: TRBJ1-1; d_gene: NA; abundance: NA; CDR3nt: TGTGCCAGCAGCCGCCTTACTCATCGACTCACGAACACTGAAGCTTTCTTT; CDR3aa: CASSRLTHRLTNTEAFF
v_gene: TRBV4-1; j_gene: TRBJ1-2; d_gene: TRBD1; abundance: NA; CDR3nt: TGCGCCAGCAGCCAAATACAGGGGAACTATGGCTACACCTTC; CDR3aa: CASSQIQGNYGYTF
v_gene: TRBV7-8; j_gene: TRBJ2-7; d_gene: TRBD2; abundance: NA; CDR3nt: TGTGCCAGCAGCACGGGACTAGGGGCCTACGAGCAGTACTTC; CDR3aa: CASSTGLGAYEQYF
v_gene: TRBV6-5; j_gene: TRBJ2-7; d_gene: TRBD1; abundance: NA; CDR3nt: TGTGCCACAGGGGGCGGGTCTGTCGACGAGCAGTACTTC; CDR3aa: CATGGGSVDEQYF
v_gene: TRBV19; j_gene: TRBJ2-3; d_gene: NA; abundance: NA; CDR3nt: TGTGCCAGTAGTATACGGGAGCAGCAAGATACGCAGTATTTT; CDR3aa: CASSIREQQDTQYF
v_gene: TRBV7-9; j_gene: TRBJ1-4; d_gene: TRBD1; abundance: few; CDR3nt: TGTGCCAGCAGCTTTCCGGGACAGTATAATGAAAAACTGTTTTTT; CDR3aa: CASSFPGQYNEKLFF
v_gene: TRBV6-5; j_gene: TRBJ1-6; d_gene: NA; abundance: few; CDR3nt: TGTGCCAGCAGTTTGACCGGGAGGATGATTTCACCCCTCCACTTT; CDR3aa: CASSLTGRMISPLHF
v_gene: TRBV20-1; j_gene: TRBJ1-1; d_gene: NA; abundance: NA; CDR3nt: TGCAGGTCGGGGGAGAACACTGAAGCTTTCTTT; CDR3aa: CRSGENTEAFF
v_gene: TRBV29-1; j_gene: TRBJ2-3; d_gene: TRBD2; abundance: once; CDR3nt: TGCAGCGGGTCCGCGGGGGGGCATACGGATACGCAGTATTTT; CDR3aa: CSGSAGGHTDTQYF
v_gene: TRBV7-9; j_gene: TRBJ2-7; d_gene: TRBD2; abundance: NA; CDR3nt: TGTGCCAGCGGACGACTAGCGGGAGTTAACGAGCAGTACTTC; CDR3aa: CASGRLAGVNEQYF
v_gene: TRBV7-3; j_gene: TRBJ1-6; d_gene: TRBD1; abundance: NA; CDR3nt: TGTGCCAGCAGTCTACTACCCAGGGGGAGCTCCTATAATTCACCCCTCCACTTT; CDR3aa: CASSLLPRGSSYNSPLHF
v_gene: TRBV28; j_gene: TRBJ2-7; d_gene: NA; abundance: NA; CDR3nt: TGTGCCAGCAGTGTAGACGGGACATACTACGAGCAGTACTTC; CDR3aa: CASSVDGTYYEQYF